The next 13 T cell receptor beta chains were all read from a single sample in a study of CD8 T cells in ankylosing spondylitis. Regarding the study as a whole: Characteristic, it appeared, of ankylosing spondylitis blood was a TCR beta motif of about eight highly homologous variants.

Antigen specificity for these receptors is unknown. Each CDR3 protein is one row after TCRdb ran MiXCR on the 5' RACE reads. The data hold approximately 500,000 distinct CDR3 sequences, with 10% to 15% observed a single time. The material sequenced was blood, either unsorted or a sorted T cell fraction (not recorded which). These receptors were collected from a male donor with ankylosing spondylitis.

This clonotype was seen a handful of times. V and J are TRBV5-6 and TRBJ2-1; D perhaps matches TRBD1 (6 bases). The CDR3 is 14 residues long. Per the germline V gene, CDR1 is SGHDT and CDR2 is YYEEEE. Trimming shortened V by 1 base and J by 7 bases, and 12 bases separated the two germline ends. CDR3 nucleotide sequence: TGTGCCAGCAGCTTGCCCAGGGGATGGAATGAGCAGTTCTTC. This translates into CASSLPRGWNEQFF.

CDR3 region: CSVEVQKSQGSYGYTF. Here the CDR3 DNA reads TGCAGCGTTGAAGTTCAAAAAAGTCAGGGGAGCTATGGCTACACCTTC. The rearrangement uses TRBV29-1 and TRBJ1-2; perhaps TRBD1 as D (6 bases). CDR1 is SQVTM and CDR2 is ANQGSEA in the germline V gene. CDR3 length: 16 amino acids. Trimming stripped 1 base from V and 4 bases from J, with 19 bases between.

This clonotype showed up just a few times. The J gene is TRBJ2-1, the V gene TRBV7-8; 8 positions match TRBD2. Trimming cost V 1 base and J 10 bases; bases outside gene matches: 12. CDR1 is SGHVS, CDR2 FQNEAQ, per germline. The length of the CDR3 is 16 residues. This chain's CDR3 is CASSLGVGRDYREQFF. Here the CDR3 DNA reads TGTGCCAGCAGCTTAGGGGTCGGGAGGGACTACAGGGAGCAGTTCTTC.

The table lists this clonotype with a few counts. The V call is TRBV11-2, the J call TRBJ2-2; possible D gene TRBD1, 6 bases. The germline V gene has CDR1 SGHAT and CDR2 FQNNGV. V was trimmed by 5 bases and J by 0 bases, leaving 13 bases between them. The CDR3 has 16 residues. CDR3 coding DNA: TGTGCCAGCAGCATTGGACAGCAATCGAACACCGGGGAGCTGTTTTTT. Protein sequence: CASSIGQQSNTGELFF.

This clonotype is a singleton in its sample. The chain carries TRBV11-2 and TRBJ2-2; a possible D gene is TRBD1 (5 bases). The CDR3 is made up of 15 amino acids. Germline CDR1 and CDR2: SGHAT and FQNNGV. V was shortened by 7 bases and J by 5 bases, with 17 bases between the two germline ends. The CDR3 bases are TGTGCCAGCACCGGAAGGGGAATCGGGACCGGGGAGCTGTTTTTT. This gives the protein CASTGRGIGTGELFF.

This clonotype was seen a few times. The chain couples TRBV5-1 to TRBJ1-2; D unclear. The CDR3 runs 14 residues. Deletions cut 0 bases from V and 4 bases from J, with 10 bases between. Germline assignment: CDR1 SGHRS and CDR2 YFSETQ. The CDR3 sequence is CASSLGGEIYGYTF. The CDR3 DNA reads TGCGCCAGCAGCTTGGGAGGAGAGATCTATGGCTACACCTTC.

CDR3 residues: CASPPLRTERLEPQHF. In nucleotides, the CDR3 is TGTGCCAGCCCCCCCCTGAGGACAGAGAGGTTGGAGCCCCAGCATTTT. The V and J genes are TRBV27 and TRBJ1-5; D possibly corresponds to TRBD1 (6 bases). This CDR3 is 16 amino acids long. Trimming shortened V by 8 bases and J by 8 bases, and 25 bases separated the two germline ends. CDR1 and CDR2 (germline): MNHEY, SMNVEV (reference sequence).

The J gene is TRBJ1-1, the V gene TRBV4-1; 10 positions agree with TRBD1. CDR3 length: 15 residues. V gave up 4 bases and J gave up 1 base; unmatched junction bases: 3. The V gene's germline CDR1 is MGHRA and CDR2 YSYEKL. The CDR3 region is CASSLGQGTNTEAFF. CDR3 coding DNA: TGCGCCAGCAGCCTGGGACAGGGGACGAACACTGAAGCTTTCTTT.

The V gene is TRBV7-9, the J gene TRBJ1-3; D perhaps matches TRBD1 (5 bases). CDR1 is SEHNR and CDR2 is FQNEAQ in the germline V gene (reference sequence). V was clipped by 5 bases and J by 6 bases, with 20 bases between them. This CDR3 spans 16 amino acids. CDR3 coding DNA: TGTGCCAGCAGCCTATACTCGGGCAGGGAGACAAACACCATATATTTT. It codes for CASSLYSGRETNTIYF.

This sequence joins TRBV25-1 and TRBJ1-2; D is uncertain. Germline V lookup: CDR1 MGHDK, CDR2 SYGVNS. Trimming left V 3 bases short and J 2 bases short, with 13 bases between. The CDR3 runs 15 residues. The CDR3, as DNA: TGTGCCAGCAGTGAGTACGAAGACATGAACTATGGCTACACCTTC. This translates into CASSEYEDMNYGYTF.

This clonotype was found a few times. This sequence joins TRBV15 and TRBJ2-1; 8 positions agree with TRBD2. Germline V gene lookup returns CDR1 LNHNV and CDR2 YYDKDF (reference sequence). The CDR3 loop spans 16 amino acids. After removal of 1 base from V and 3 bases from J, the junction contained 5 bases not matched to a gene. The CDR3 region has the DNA TGTGCCACCAGCAGAGCCGCGGGAGGAGGCTACAATGAGCAGTTCTTC. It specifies CATSRAAGGGYNEQFF.

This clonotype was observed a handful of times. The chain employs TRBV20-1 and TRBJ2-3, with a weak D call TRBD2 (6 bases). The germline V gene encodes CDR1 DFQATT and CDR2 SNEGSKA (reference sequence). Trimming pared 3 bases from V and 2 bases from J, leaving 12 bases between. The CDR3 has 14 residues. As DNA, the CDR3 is TGCAGTGCTAGTCAAGCGCGGGACACAGATACGCAGTATTTT. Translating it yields CSASQARDTDTQYF.

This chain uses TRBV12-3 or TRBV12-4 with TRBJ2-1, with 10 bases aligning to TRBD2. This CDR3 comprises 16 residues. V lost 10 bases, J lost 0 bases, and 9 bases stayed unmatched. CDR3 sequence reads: CAIRLAGPSSYNEQFF. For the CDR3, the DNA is TGTGCCATCAGACTAGCGGGCCCGAGCTCCTACAATGAGCAGTTCTTC.